This T cell receptor (beta chain) was captured in a study of CD8 T cells in ankylosing spondylitis. Findings of the study overall: CD8+ disease-linked clones were present at relatively low frequencies in blood. Ankylosing spondylitis blood appeared to carry a characteristic TCR beta motif of eight or nine highly homologous variants. Certain motif variants had earlier appeared in reactive arthritis synovial fluid and blood. Within matched ankylosing spondylitis synovial fluid, disease-linked clones were reportedly significantly enriched.

The germline CDR1 and CDR2 sequences are WSHSY and SAAADI. The CDR3 is 16 amino acids. V was pared by 7 bases and J by 0 bases, with 19 bases between. Quantitative 5'-RACE with molecular barcodes produced the TCR beta libraries. TCRdb re-analysed the 5' RACE reads in MiXCR, keeping a single row per CDR3 protein. The repertoire holds approximately 520,000 distinct CDR3 sequences, with under 5.5% as singletons. This clonotype appeared many times. The target antigen is unknown. The V gene is TRBV10-2, the J gene TRBJ2-7; D could derive from TRBD1 or TRBD2 (5 bases each). What was sequenced was blood, either unsorted or a sorted T cell fraction (not recorded which). This receptor was taken from a male donor with ankylosing spondylitis. CDR3 sequence reads: CASITPGTQSSYEQYF. CDR3 sequence (DNA): TGCGCCAGCATAACACCCGGGACGCAAAGCTCCTACGAGCAGTACTTC.